This T cell receptor beta chain was recorded in a study of blood T cells in healthy people across ages. A second PCR of about 6 to 12 cycles used a sample-barcoded 5' primer and a J-beta primer mix. Each TCR beta cDNA got a 12-nucleotide random molecular identifier. From the 5' RACE reads, TCRdb called clonotypes with MiXCR, one entry per CDR3 protein. This table holds 600,000 or so distinct CDR3 sequences, roughly 30% found once. This clonotype showed up many times. Germline assignment: CDR1 SGDLS and CDR2 YYNGEE. V was pared by 0 bases and J by 5 bases, with 11 bases between. The CDR3 has 14 amino acids. Every participating donor contributed about 10 milliliters of peripheral blood through a draw. Each sample yielded at least 7 million isolated PBMCs.

The specimen was blood. The sequence was obtained from a woman aged 80 or over in good health. The J gene is TRBJ1-1, the V gene TRBV9; maybe TRBD1 (5 bases). The CDR3 region has the DNA TGTGCCAGCAGCGTAGCTGGGGGGGGGACTGAAGCTTTCTTT. Translated, it gives CASSVAGGGTEAFF.